A single sample is the source of the 32 T cell receptor beta chains below, sequenced in a study of T cell responses to AZD1222 COVID-19 vaccine. Sequencing was performed with immunoSEQ multiplex PCR; in TCRdb, only in-frame clones are kept and a portion is missing. The sample includes about 56,000 clones, roughly three quarters seen only once; the top ten take approximately 5.2%. The starting material was peripheral blood, obtained 28 days after the second AZD1222 dose. The receptors here all came from an adult who received the AZD1222 COVID-19 vaccine.

The rearrangement uses TRBV5-4 and TRBJ1-1; the D is unclear. V was trimmed by 1 base and J by 2 bases, leaving 0 bases between them. CDR1 and CDR2 (germline): SGHNT, YYREEE (reference sequence). The length of the CDR3 is 11 residues. The CDR3 sequence is CASSLNTEAFF. Here the CDR3 DNA reads TGTGCCAGCAGCTTGAACACTGAAGCTTTCTTT.

This clone showed up just once. The chain recombines TRBV5-1 with TRBJ1-6; 9 nucleotides match TRBD1. With 4 bases clipped from V and 6 bases from J, the junction kept 5 bases outside the gene matches. The CDR3 consists of 15 residues. Germline CDR1 SGHRS, CDR2 YFSETQ. CDR3 nucleotides: TGCGCCAGCAGCGGGGGACAGGGACTTAATTCACCCCTCCACTTT. Encoded protein: CASSGGQGLNSPLHF. Drawing the rest from reference TRBV5-1 and TRBJ1-6, the complete variable domain is KAGVTQTPRYLIKTRGQQVTLSCSPISGHRSVSWYQQTPGQGLQFLFEYFSETQRNKGNFPGRFSGRQFSNSRSEMNVSTLELGDSALYLCASSGGQGLNSPLHFGNGTRLTVT.

The chain couples TRBV5-1 to TRBJ1-1; no reliable D call. Germline V gives CDR1 SGHRS, CDR2 YFSETQ. The CDR3 has 13 amino acids. The germline V and J ends were trimmed by 0 bases and 5 bases, with 8 bases remaining between them. The CDR3 here is CASSLVGQTEAFF. The CDR3 region has the DNA TGCGCCAGCAGCTTGGTCGGTCAGACTGAAGCTTTCTTT.

The chain uses TRBV9 and TRBJ2-2; D remains ambiguous. This CDR3 is 15 amino acids long. V was cut by 4 bases and J by 6 bases, with 16 bases left in between. From germline, CDR1 is SGDLS and CDR2 YYNGEE. The CDR3 nucleotides read TGTGCCAGCAGCCCATTGGAGAGCTGGGCCGGGGAGCTGTTTTTT. Its protein is CASSPLESWAGELFF.

The gene calls are TRBV5-1 and TRBJ2-7; perhaps TRBD1 as D (5 bases). Trimming removed 5 bases at V and 4 bases at J, with 13 bases between. Germline lookup yields CDR1 SGHRS and CDR2 YFSETQ. CDR3 length: 13 amino acids. The CDR3 region has the DNA TGCGCCAGCAGTGAAGGGAAGGGGTACGAGCAGTACTTC. Translating gives CASSEGKGYEQYF.

The V gene is TRBV10-3, the J gene TRBJ1-1; the D is unclear. The V and J ends lost 3 bases and 3 bases respectively, with 11 bases between them. In germline, CDR1 is ENHRY, CDR2 SYGVKD. The CDR3 is 14 amino acids. As DNA, the CDR3 is TGTGCCATCAGTGACCCTCAGGAGGACACTGAAGCTTTCTTT. Encoded protein: CAISDPQEDTEAFF.

J is TRBJ2-1 and V is TRBV2; D perhaps matches TRBD2 (8 bases). Germline lookup yields CDR1 SNHLY and CDR2 FYNNEI. Trimming removed 7 bases from V and 5 bases from J, with 18 bases in between. This CDR3 is built from 15 residues. Here the CDR3 DNA reads TGTGCCAGCAAGCCGGGGGGGACAGCTAACAATGAGCAGTTCTTC. Translation gives CASKPGGTANNEQFF. Supplemented by reference TRBV2 and TRBJ2-1, the full variable domain reads EPEVTQTPSHQVTQMGQEVILRCVPISNHLYFYWYRQILGQKVEFLVSFYNNEISEKSEIFDDQFSVERPDGSNFTLKIRSTKLEDSAMYFCASKPGGTANNEQFFGPGTRLTVL.

The chain is built from TRBV5-8 and TRBJ2-5; D is possibly TRBD2 (5 bases). The CDR3 is 12 residues long. Trimming stripped 7 bases from V and 5 bases from J, with 12 bases between. Looked up from germline, CDR1 is SGHTS and CDR2 is YDEGEE. The CDR3 here is CASRERGETQYF. For the CDR3, the DNA is TGTGCCAGCCGGGAACGAGGGGAGACCCAGTACTTC.

V is TRBV27 and J is TRBJ1-5, with D uncertain. Trimming left V 3 bases short and J 1 base short, with 7 bases between. The CDR3 spans 14 residues. The germline CDR1 and CDR2 sequences are MNHEY and SMNVEV (reference sequence). CDR3 protein: CASSFRGSNQPQHF. The CDR3 nucleotides are TGTGCCAGCAGTTTCCGGGGAAGCAATCAGCCCCAGCATTTT.

This clone was observed a few times. V gene TRBV5-1 combines with J gene TRBJ2-1; 16 nucleotides match TRBD2. With 6 bases clipped from V and 8 bases from J, the junction kept 8 bases outside the gene matches. Looked up from germline, CDR1 is SGHRS and CDR2 is YFSETQ. The CDR3 spans 16 residues. CDR3 DNA: TGCGCCAGCAAACCCGGGACTAGCGGGGGGGCCTATGAGCAGTTCTTC. Its protein product is CASKPGTSGGAYEQFF. Filled out from reference TRBV5-1 and TRBJ2-1, the complete variable domain reads KAGVTQTPRYLIKTRGQQVTLSCSPISGHRSVSWYQQTPGQGLQFLFEYFSETQRNKGNFPGRFSGRQFSNSRSEMNVSTLELGDSALYLCASKPGTSGGAYEQFFGPGTRLTVL.

The chain recombines TRBV5-1 with TRBJ2-1; D ambiguous. V lost 2 bases and J lost 4, with 10 bases in between. Germline V gene sequence: CDR1 SGHRS, CDR2 YFSETQ. The CDR3 is 14 amino acids. This chain's CDR3 is CASSFGVVYNEQFF. The DNA of the CDR3 is TGCGCCAGCAGCTTTGGGGTAGTTTACAATGAGCAGTTCTTC.

The gene calls are TRBV4-1 and TRBJ1-5, with unresolved D. The CDR3 is made up of 15 amino acids. Germline V lookup: CDR1 MGHRA, CDR2 YSYEKL. V lost 0 bases to trimming and J lost 0 bases, with 6 bases between them. The CDR3 nucleotides read TGCGCCAGCAGCCAAGACCAGTATAGCAATCAGCCCCAGCATTTT. Translated, it gives CASSQDQYSNQPQHF.

The genes are TRBV5-4 and TRBJ2-1, with TRBD2 as a possible D gene (5 bases). This CDR3 is built from 13 residues. Germline V gives CDR1 SGHNT, CDR2 YYREEE (reference sequence). V was clipped by 5 bases and J by 6 bases, with 12 bases between them. The CDR3 nucleotides read TGTGCCAGCAGAATACTAGGGTCCAATGAGCAGTTCTTC. Protein sequence: CASRILGSNEQFF.

This clone was detected only once. CDR3 sequence (DNA): TGTGCCAGCAGCGCCTCCCGGTCCTACGAGCAGTACTTC. Protein: CASSASRSYEQYF. V and J are TRBV11-2 and TRBJ2-7; D is uncertain. Germline CDR1 and CDR2: SGHAT and FQNNGV. V shed 5 bases and J shed 1 base, with 9 bases lying between them. CDR3 length: 13 amino acids. Full variable domain (outside the CDR3, taken from reference TRBV11-2 and TRBJ2-7): EAGVAQSPRYKIIEKRQSVAFWCNPISGHATLYWYQQILGQGPKLLIQFQNNGVVDDSQLPKDRFSAERLKGVDSTLKIQPAKLEDSAVYLCASSASRSYEQYFGPGTRLTVT.

About this clone itself: This sample includes further DNA sequences coding for the same CDR3. The rearrangement links TRBV29-1 to TRBJ2-2, with unresolved D. CDR3 size: 12 residues. CDR1 is SQVTM, CDR2 ANQGSEA, per germline. The V end lost 4 bases, the J end lost 2 bases, and 5 bases lay between the germline ends. Written as DNA, the CDR3 is TGCAGCGTTGGAGAAAACACCGGGGAGCTGTTTTTT. Amino acids: CSVGENTGELFF.

The chain employs TRBV5-4 and TRBJ2-7; 9 nucleotides line up with TRBD1. CDR3 length: 15 amino acids. V shed 2 bases and J 3 bases; nucleotides not matched to a gene: 6. Germline lookup yields CDR1 SGHNT and CDR2 YYREEE (reference sequence). The CDR3 DNA follows: TGTGCCAGCAGCTTTCCGGGACAGGGTGGCTACGAGCAGTACTTC. Amino acid sequence: CASSFPGQGGYEQYF.

In its sample, this clone was seen once. This chain connects TRBV7-7 to TRBJ2-1; 7 bases are shared with TRBD2. Germline V gives CDR1 SSHAT, CDR2 FNYEAQ (reference sequence). The CDR3 loop spans 15 amino acids. V lost 1 base to trimming and J lost 3 bases; unmatched junction nucleotides: 3. Here the CDR3 reads CASSLERGLYNEQFF. In nucleotides, the CDR3 is TGTGCCAGCAGCTTAGAGCGGGGTCTCTACAATGAGCAGTTCTTC.

The CDR3: CATSEGRENQPQHF. DNA for the CDR3: TGTGCCACCAGTGAAGGCAGGGAGAATCAGCCCCAGCATTTT. The chain carries TRBV24-1 and TRBJ1-5; perhaps TRBD1 as D (5 bases). The germline V gene encodes CDR1 KGHDR and CDR2 SFDVKD. The CDR3 is 14 amino acids. V lost 4 bases and J lost 4, with 10 bases in between.

The genes are TRBV28 and TRBJ1-2; D is unresolved. CDR1 and CDR2 from the germline V gene are MDHEN and SYDVKM. V shed 3 bases and J shed 3 bases, with 8 bases lying between them. The CDR3 extends over 13 amino acids. CDR3: CASSLGSDYGYTF. The CDR3 coding sequence is TGTGCCAGCAGTTTGGGCAGCGACTATGGCTACACCTTC.

The chain employs TRBV6-5 and TRBJ2-7, with 8 positions matching TRBD2. V lost 5 bases, J lost 0 bases, and 3 bases stayed unmatched. The CDR3 loop spans 14 amino acids. Germline CDR1 reads MNHEY; CDR2 reads SVGAGI. The CDR3 reads CASSRSGISYEQYF. CDR3 coding DNA: TGTGCCAGCAGTCGTAGCGGGATCTCCTACGAGCAGTACTTC.

This chain joins TRBV14 and TRBJ1-1; no reliable D call. The CDR3 is made up of 13 amino acids. Trimming removed 3 bases at V and 4 bases at J, with 9 bases between. Germline CDR1 and CDR2: SGHDN and FVKESK. The CDR3 spells CASSQFEGTEAFF. CDR3 nucleotide sequence: TGTGCCAGCAGCCAGTTTGAGGGCACTGAAGCTTTCTTT.

CDR3 loop: CASSPRTSGTQEQYF. CDR3 in DNA: TGTGCCAGTAGTCCCCGGACTAGCGGGACGCAAGAGCAGTACTTC. V and J are TRBV19 and TRBJ2-7, with 12 bases that match TRBD2. The CDR3 consists of 15 residues. Germline values: CDR1 LNHDA, CDR2 SQIVND (reference sequence). V was clipped by 5 bases and J by 7 bases; unmatched bases: 9. Together with reference TRBV19 and TRBJ2-7, the CDR3 gives the full variable domain: DGGITQSPKYLFRKEGQNVTLSCEQNLNHDAMYWYRQDPGQGLRLIYYSQIVNDFQKGDIAEGYSVSREKKESFPLTVTSAQKNPTAFYLCASSPRTSGTQEQYFGPGTRLTVT.

The V call is TRBV11-2, the J call TRBJ2-5; 9 nucleotides line up with TRBD1. The germline gives CDR1 SGHAT, CDR2 FQNNGV. V shed 5 bases and J 5 bases; nucleotides not matched to a gene: 3. The CDR3 extends over 13 amino acids. The CDR3 DNA reads TGTGCCAGCAGCCGGGACAGGGAGGAGACCCAGTACTTC. Protein sequence: CASSRDREETQYF.

As DNA, the CDR3 is TGTGCCAGTAGTATCGGGGGCAGGGAGATGAGTTATGGCTACACCTTC. Translating gives CASSIGGREMSYGYTF. V usage is TRBV19 and J usage is TRBJ1-2; a possible D gene is TRBD1 (6 bases). Trimming shortened V by 3 bases and J by 5 bases, and 19 bases separated the two germline ends. The CDR3 is made up of 16 amino acids. Germline CDR1 LNHDA, CDR2 SQIVND (reference sequence).

This chain uses TRBV19 with TRBJ2-5; no clear D. The CDR3 consists of 15 residues. V dropped 3 bases and J dropped 2 bases, with 13 bases sitting between them. CDR1 and CDR2 (germline): LNHDA, SQIVND (reference sequence). The CDR3 spells CASSMGLGRQETQYF. The CDR3 coding sequence is TGTGCCAGTAGTATGGGGTTGGGCAGGCAAGAGACCCAGTACTTC.

The genes are TRBV11-2 and TRBJ2-1, with D possibly matching TRBD1 (6 bases). Looked up from germline, CDR1 is SGHAT and CDR2 is FQNNGV. CDR3 length equals 15 residues. Deletions cut 1 base from V and 3 bases from J, with 10 bases between. CDR3 nucleotides: TGTGCCAGCAGCTTAGTGGGGGACAACTACAATGAGCAGTTCTTC. Translating gives CASSLVGDNYNEQFF.

This chain links TRBV7-2 with TRBJ2-1, with D possibly being TRBD2 (6 bases). Germline CDR1 and CDR2: SGHTA and FQGNSA. Trimming left V 5 bases short and J 1 base short, with 12 bases between. CDR3 length: 15 residues. CDR3 sequence reads: CASSLVGGSYNEQFF. CDR3 in DNA: TGTGCCAGCAGCCTAGTGGGAGGATCCTACAATGAGCAGTTCTTC.

The chain couples TRBV7-9 to TRBJ1-1; 8 bases map to TRBD1. Germline V gene lookup returns CDR1 SEHNR and CDR2 FQNEAQ (reference sequence). This CDR3 is built from 15 residues. Germline trimming cut 5 bases from V and 5 bases from J; bases unmatched to any gene: 10. CDR3 coding DNA: TGTGCCAGCAGCCCAGAAGGACAGGGAGGGACTGAAGCTTTCTTT. It encodes CASSPEGQGGTEAFF. The full variable domain, its missing parts supplied by reference TRBV7-9 and TRBJ1-1, is DTGVSQNPRHKITKRGQNVTFRCDPISEHNRLYWYRQTLGQGPEFLTYFQNEAQLEKSRLLSDRFSAERPKGSFSTLEIQRTEQGDSAMYLCASSPEGQGGTEAFFGQGTRLTVV.

The chain has TRBV4-1 and TRBJ2-2, with 12 nucleotides matching TRBD2. V was pared by 5 bases and J by 4 bases, with 11 bases of the junction left unmatched. This CDR3 is 18 amino acids long. Germline loops: CDR1 MGHRA, CDR2 YSYEKL. The CDR3 protein is CASSLRLAGEAGTGELFF. The CDR3 nucleotides are TGCGCCAGCAGCTTACGACTAGCGGGGGAAGCGGGCACCGGGGAGCTGTTTTTT.

This chain joins TRBV2 and TRBJ2-1; TRBD2 agrees at 14 bases. The V gene end was trimmed by 7 bases and the J gene end by 0 bases; junction bases not matched to a gene: 11. Per germline, CDR1 SNHLY and CDR2 FYNNEI. This CDR3 is 19 amino acids long. CDR3 amino acids: CASNVPGTSGGSSYNEQFF. CDR3 coding DNA: TGTGCCAGCAACGTTCCCGGGACTAGCGGGGGTAGCTCCTACAATGAGCAGTTCTTC.

The chain has TRBV7-8 and TRBJ1-5; a weak D match, TRBD1 (5 bases). The CDR3 sequence is 15 residues long. Germline V gene data show CDR1 as SGHVS and CDR2 as FQNEAQ. V was pared by 3 bases and J by 4 bases, with 13 bases between. The CDR3 reads CASSLGTAPNQPQHF. CDR3 nucleotides: TGTGCCAGCAGCTTGGGGACGGCCCCTAATCAGCCCCAGCATTTT. The full variable domain, in which reference TRBV7-8 and TRBJ1-5 provide the parts outside the CDR3, is GAGVSQSPRYKVAKRGQDVALRCDPISGHVSLFWYQQALGQGPEFLTYFQNEAQLDKSGLPSDRFFAERPEGSVSTLKIQRTQQEDSAVYLCASSLGTAPNQPQHFGDGTRLSIL.

The rearrangement joins TRBV5-1 to TRBJ2-1; 7 bases align to TRBD2. Unmatched junction bases numbered 13, after V lost 7 bases and J lost 0 bases. This CDR3 is built from 17 residues. Germline loops: CDR1 SGHRS, CDR2 YFSETQ. The CDR3 region has the DNA TGCGCCAGCTCTTTATCTGTGGGGGGGAGCTCCTACAATGAGCAGTTCTTC. Translation: CASSLSVGGSSYNEQFF. The full variable domain, in which reference TRBV5-1 and TRBJ2-1 provide the parts outside the CDR3, is KAGVTQTPRYLIKTRGQQVTLSCSPISGHRSVSWYQQTPGQGLQFLFEYFSETQRNKGNFPGRFSGRQFSNSRSEMNVSTLELGDSALYLCASSLSVGGSSYNEQFFGPGTRLTVL.